A single T cell receptor beta chain is shown here with its context. Antigen: not known. The record originates from a study of cytomegalovirus exposure and HLA in healthy donors. Unmatched junction bases numbered 4, after V lost 0 bases and J lost 5 bases. The CDR3 spans 14 residues. Germline values: CDR1 SGHRS, CDR2 YFSETQ. Points from the study as a whole: Presence/absence analyses assumed roughly uniform sequencing depth across donors. The study listed under 200 cytomegalovirus-associated TCR beta chains.

The PCR was carried out with 60 Vbeta primers and 13 Jbeta primers. Data came from immunoSEQ multiplex PCR; TCRdb stores just in-frame clones and leaves some out. The sample holds fewer than 100,000 clones. The V and J genes are TRBV5-1 and TRBJ1-1; TRBD1 matches at 7 bases. Input material: PBMCs. The TCR was taken from a man aged 45 to 65 in good health and CMV-seronegative. This chain's CDR3 is CASSLEDRRTEAFF. The CDR3 DNA sequence: TGCGCCAGCAGCTTGGAGGACAGGAGGACTGAAGCTTTCTTT.